Listed here is a single T cell receptor beta chain. Its antigen is not known. The source of the sample is a study of cytomegalovirus exposure and HLA in healthy donors. Whole-study findings and limits: Later analysis demonstrated an association between a missense DCLRE1C variant and TCR beta V- and J-gene trimming.

This PCR relied on a set of 60 Vbeta primers and 13 Jbeta primers. How the authors handled the data: There were about 80 million unique TCR beta chains by a later count, and about 12 million of them were shared. Profiling relied on immunoSEQ multiplex PCR, and the TCRdb table lists in-frame clones only, not all of them. V, J and clone size derive from that table, while D and trimming were established from the DNA sequence. The profile shows about 200,000 clones, around 80% of them singletons. The specimen was PBMCs. The source is a man aged 30-40 years in good health and CMV-seronegative.

In DNA, the CDR3 is TGTGCCAGCAGTCGATACAGGGGTCCCAATCAGCCCCAGCATTTT. Its protein product is CASSRYRGPNQPQHF. V is TRBV28 and J is TRBJ1-5; TRBD1 matches 7 bases. CDR1 and CDR2 from the germline V gene are MDHEN and SYDVKM. J gave up 3 bases and V 5 bases, and 7 bases lay outside the gene matches. This CDR3 contains 15 residues. The full variable domain, rest sourced from reference TRBV28 and TRBJ1-5, is DVKVTQSSRYLVKRTGEKVFLECVQDMDHENMFWYRQDPGLGLRLIYFSYDVKMKEKGDIPEGYSVSREKKERFSLILESASTNQTSMYLCASSRYRGPNQPQHFGDGTRLSIL.